The rows below give T cell receptor beta chains drawn from one sample of a study of T cell responses to AZD1222 COVID-19 vaccine. Here immunoSEQ multiplex PCR was the method, and the copy in TCRdb shows in-frame clones only, minus some. The sample includes 95,000 to 110,000 clones, 92% of them seen just once. The material sequenced was peripheral blood, taken 28 days after the second AZD1222 dose. These receptors came from an adult who received the AZD1222 COVID-19 vaccine. Both conserved end residues are part of each CDR3. Fields, in order: V gene, J gene, D gene, clone size, CDR3 DNA, CDR3 protein. The D gene is left open where the match is weak. Size tells how often a clone was seen (once, few, many) or the class of an expanded clone, and some rows leave it out.

V gene: TRBV30
J gene: TRBJ1-1
D gene: .
clone size: .
CDR3 DNA: TGTGCCTGGAGTGTAGCCAGGGGATACACTGAAGCTTTCTTT
CDR3 protein: CAWSVARGYTEAFF

V gene: TRBV27
J gene: TRBJ1-1
D gene: .
clone size: .
CDR3 DNA: TGTGCCAGCAGTTTAAGGCAGCCCCTCCTCATGAACACTGAAGCTTTCTTT
CDR3 protein: CASSLRQPLLMNTEAFF

V gene: TRBV21-1
J gene: TRBJ2-4
D gene: .
clone size: .
CDR3 DNA: TGTGCCATTGAAAGGGACAACGGATTAGCCAAAAACATTCAGTACTTC
CDR3 protein: CAIERDNGLAKNIQYF

V gene: TRBV7-2
J gene: TRBJ2-7
D gene: .
clone size: .
CDR3 DNA: TGTGCCAGCAGCTTAGGGGAATGGCGAGTCGTCGAGCAGTACTTC
CDR3 protein: CASSLGEWRVVEQYF

V gene: TRBV11-2
J gene: TRBJ2-2
D gene: TRBD2
clone size: .
CDR3 DNA: TGTGCCAGCAGCTCTCCGGAGACTAGCGGGCCCGGGGAGCTGTTTTTT
CDR3 protein: CASSSPETSGPGELFF

V gene: TRBV7-3
J gene: TRBJ2-1
D gene: TRBD2
clone size: .
CDR3 DNA: TGTGCCAGCAGCTTAGGGACTAGCGGGGCCCACAATGAGCAGTTCTTC
CDR3 protein: CASSLGTSGAHNEQFF

V gene: TRBV2
J gene: TRBJ1-2
D gene: TRBD1
clone size: .
CDR3 DNA: TGTGTCCCAGGAGGGGGCGCAGGGGGCTACACCTTC
CDR3 protein: CVPGGGAGGYTF

V gene: TRBV7-8
J gene: TRBJ2-7
D gene: TRBD1
clone size: .
CDR3 DNA: TGTGCCAGCAGCGCGCTGAGCGGACAGGGCCTAGCCGAGCAGTACTTC
CDR3 protein: CASSALSGQGLAEQYF

V gene: TRBV6-5
J gene: TRBJ2-5
D gene: TRBD1
clone size: .
CDR3 DNA: TGTGCCAGCAGCCGACAGGGTCGAGAGACCCAGTACTTC
CDR3 protein: CASSRQGRETQYF

V gene: TRBV11-3
J gene: TRBJ2-1
D gene: TRBD1
clone size: .
CDR3 DNA: TGTGCCAGCAGCCCCGGGGCCGGGACAGGCGCCCTCTTATTTAGTGAGCAGTTCTTC
CDR3 protein: CASSPGAGTGALLFSEQFF

V gene: TRBV6-5
J gene: TRBJ1-3
D gene: .
clone size: .
CDR3 DNA: TGTGCCAGCAGTTACTCGGCGGGGGGACGAAACACCATATATTTT
CDR3 protein: CASSYSAGGRNTIYF

V gene: TRBV24-1
J gene: TRBJ2-7
D gene: TRBD2
clone size: .
CDR3 DNA: TGTGCCACCAGTGATTCCAGACTAGCGGGATTCTACGAGCAGTACTTC
CDR3 protein: CATSDSRLAGFYEQYF

V gene: TRBV9
J gene: TRBJ1-6
D gene: .
clone size: .
CDR3 DNA: TGTGCCAGCAGCACTGGGACGGATAATTCACCCCTCCACTTT
CDR3 protein: CASSTGTDNSPLHF

V gene: TRBV9
J gene: TRBJ1-1
D gene: .
clone size: .
CDR3 DNA: TGTGCCAGCAGCGATGGAAGGCAGGTTGGGGTGAACACTGAAGCTTTCTTT
CDR3 protein: CASSDGRQVGVNTEAFF

V gene: TRBV6-2/TRBV6-3
J gene: TRBJ1-2
D gene: .
clone size: .
CDR3 DNA: TGTGCCAGCAGTCACAGGTCGGAGCCTAACTATGGCTACACCTTC
CDR3 protein: CASSHRSEPNYGYTF

V gene: TRBV27
J gene: TRBJ2-1
D gene: .
clone size: .
CDR3 DNA: TGTGCCAGCTCGAGCGGAGGAGGGTTGGGTGAGCAGTTCTTC
CDR3 protein: CASSSGGGLGEQFF

V gene: TRBV3-1/TRBV3-2
J gene: TRBJ2-5
D gene: .
clone size: .
CDR3 DNA: TGTGCCAGCAGCCAAGCTAGGGCTGAGACCCAGTACTTC
CDR3 protein: CASSQARAETQYF

V gene: TRBV7-9
J gene: TRBJ1-2
D gene: .
clone size: .
CDR3 DNA: TGTGCCAGCAGCGCCGCCGAGAACTATGGCTACACCTTC
CDR3 protein: CASSAAENYGYTF

V gene: TRBV9
J gene: TRBJ1-2
D gene: .
clone size: .
CDR3 DNA: TGTGCCAGCAGCCGGGAAACTCTCTATGGCTACACCTTC
CDR3 protein: CASSRETLYGYTF

V gene: TRBV10-2
J gene: TRBJ2-7
D gene: .
clone size: once
CDR3 DNA: TGCGCCAGCAGTACAACCTCCTACGAGCAGTACTTC
CDR3 protein: CASSTTSYEQYF

V gene: TRBV7-3
J gene: TRBJ2-3
D gene: .
clone size: once
CDR3 DNA: TGTGCCAGCAGCTTAAGGGGGCGGACAGATACGCAGTATTTT
CDR3 protein: CASSLRGRTDTQYF

V gene: TRBV18
J gene: TRBJ1-1
D gene: .
clone size: .
CDR3 DNA: TGTGCCAGCTCAACGACAGTGGACACTGAAGCTTTCTTT
CDR3 protein: CASSTTVDTEAFF

V gene: TRBV14
J gene: TRBJ2-1
D gene: .
clone size: .
CDR3 DNA: TGTGCCAGCAGCCAAGCAAACGAGCAGTTCTTC
CDR3 protein: CASSQANEQFF

V gene: TRBV12-5
J gene: TRBJ2-6
D gene: TRBD2
clone size: .
CDR3 DNA: TGTGCTACCCAACAGCGGGACGGGGCCAACGTCCTGACTTTC
CDR3 protein: CATQQRDGANVLTF

V gene: TRBV6-5
J gene: TRBJ2-2
D gene: .
clone size: once
CDR3 DNA: TGTGCCAGCAGTTACTCAGGACTAAAGTCCGGGGAGCTGTTTTTT
CDR3 protein: CASSYSGLKSGELFF

V gene: TRBV15
J gene: TRBJ2-7
D gene: TRBD2
clone size: .
CDR3 DNA: TGTGCCACCAGTACGGGACTAGCCTACGAGCAGTACTTC
CDR3 protein: CATSTGLAYEQYF

V gene: TRBV28
J gene: TRBJ1-1
D gene: .
clone size: .
CDR3 DNA: TGTGCCAGCAGCTTGGAGGCAGAACGGGATACTGAAGCTTTCTTT
CDR3 protein: CASSLEAERDTEAFF

V gene: TRBV3-1/TRBV3-2
J gene: TRBJ1-6
D gene: .
clone size: .
CDR3 DNA: TGTGCCAGCAGTCCCTCGGCGGGGGGTGGTATTTCACCCCTCCACTTT
CDR3 protein: CASSPSAGGGISPLHF

V gene: TRBV6-5
J gene: TRBJ1-1
D gene: .
clone size: .
CDR3 DNA: TGTGCCGTCGACACGAACACTGAAGCTTTCTTT
CDR3 protein: CAVDTNTEAFF

V gene: TRBV18
J gene: TRBJ1-1
D gene: .
clone size: .
CDR3 DNA: TGTGCCAGCTCACCATCGTCGAACACTGAAGCTTTCTTT
CDR3 protein: CASSPSSNTEAFF

V gene: TRBV7-2
J gene: TRBJ2-2
D gene: .
clone size: .
CDR3 DNA: TGTGCCAGCAGCTTAAGGGGACGGGGCGGGGAGCTGTTTTTT
CDR3 protein: CASSLRGRGGELFF

V gene: TRBV12-3/TRBV12-4
J gene: TRBJ2-1
D gene: .
clone size: once
CDR3 DNA: TGTGCCAGCAGTCCCATCGCGCCCAATGAGCAGTTCTTC
CDR3 protein: CASSPIAPNEQFF

V gene: TRBV5-1
J gene: TRBJ2-5
D gene: .
clone size: .
CDR3 DNA: TGCGCCAGCAGCTTCTCGGGGATAGGTCAAGAGACCCAGTACTTC
CDR3 protein: CASSFSGIGQETQYF

V gene: TRBV11-1
J gene: TRBJ2-7
D gene: .
clone size: .
CDR3 DNA: TGTGCCAGCAGCTTAGTTTGGGCGTACGAGCAGTACTTC
CDR3 protein: CASSLVWAYEQYF

V gene: TRBV5-6
J gene: TRBJ1-1
D gene: .
clone size: .
CDR3 DNA: TGTGCCAGCAGCTTGTCCTGGGGGGAGGTGGACACTGAAGCTTTCTTT
CDR3 protein: CASSLSWGEVDTEAFF